What follows are 13 T cell receptor beta chains derived from one specimen sequenced in a study of TIL therapy for anti-PD-1-resistant metastatic lung cancer. This was the immunoSEQ v3 assay. Assay: immunoSEQ multiplex PCR; the TCRdb copy retains only in-frame clones and omits some. The table shows about 95,000 clones, with around 71% occurring only once. The time point here: pre-treatment sample, taken before nivolumab and TIL therapy. Pleural nodules or supraclavicular lymph nodes made up most of the excised metastases sampled. This specimen was tumor tissue, taken at baseline. These receptors were collected from a person aged 25 to 85 with non-small cell lung cancer.

The chain links TRBV5-1 to TRBJ1-2, with TRBD1 as a possible D gene (5 bases). Trimming shortened V by 1 base and J by 8 bases, and 9 bases separated the two germline ends. Germline CDR1 SGHRS, CDR2 YFSETQ. The CDR3 length is 12 residues. The DNA for the CDR3 is TGCGCCAGCAGCTTGATGGGGGAAGGCTACACCTTC. Translated, it gives CASSLMGEGYTF.

As DNA, the CDR3 is TGTGCCAGTAGTATGCGGACAGGGAGCCCTGGGGCCAACGTCCTGACTTTC. The encoded protein is CASSMRTGSPGANVLTF. This chain joins TRBV19 and TRBJ2-6; TRBD1 matches 8 bases. V was clipped by 3 bases and J by 2 bases; unmatched bases: 6. CDR3 length equals 17 residues. Germline V CDR1 and CDR2: LNHDA, SQIVND (reference sequence).

V and J are TRBV7-8 and TRBJ1-1, with a weak D call TRBD1 (6 bases). CDR1 and CDR2 from the germline V gene are SGHVS and FQNEAQ. V lost 2 bases, J lost 5 bases, and 12 bases lay in between. The CDR3 is 14 amino acids. The CDR3 loop reads CASSLNTGNTEAFF. The DNA of the CDR3 is TGTGCCAGCAGCTTAAATACAGGGAATACTGAAGCTTTCTTT. Combining the CDR3 with reference TRBV7-8 and TRBJ1-1 gives the whole variable domain GAGVSQSPRYKVAKRGQDVALRCDPISGHVSLFWYQQALGQGPEFLTYFQNEAQLDKSGLPSDRFFAERPEGSVSTLKIQRTQQEDSAVYLCASSLNTGNTEAFFGQGTRLTVV.

The chain carries TRBV29-1 and TRBJ2-3; possibly TRBD1 for D (5 bases). There are 13 residues in the CDR3. Germline CDR1 is SQVTM and CDR2 is ANQGSEA. The V gene lost 5 bases and the J gene lost 1 base, with 10 bases spanning the gap. Here the CDR3 DNA reads TGCAGCGTTCTCAGGGTGGGCACAGATACGCAGTATTTT. Translation: CSVLRVGTDTQYF.

The chain uses TRBV7-2 and TRBJ2-1; possible D gene TRBD2, 6 bases. V was cut by 4 bases and J by 8 bases, with 27 bases left in between. The CDR3 covers 18 residues. Germline assignment: CDR1 SGHTA and CDR2 FQGNSA. The CDR3 reads CASSSPEWGGGGSDEQFF. The CDR3 nucleotides read TGTGCCAGCAGCTCCCCTGAGTGGGGAGGAGGAGGATCGGATGAGCAGTTCTTC.

This clone was observed at least ten times. This chain connects TRBV11-1 to TRBJ2-7; no clear D gene. Between the trimmed V and J ends, which lost 0 bases and 3 bases, there was a span of 9 bases. Germline V gives CDR1 SGHAT, CDR2 FQDESV (reference sequence). CDR3 length equals 14 residues. CDR3 loop: CASSLARGYYEQYF. The DNA of the CDR3 is TGTGCCAGCAGCTTAGCGCGCGGATACTACGAGCAGTACTTC.

There are a few counts of this clone. This chain uses TRBV29-1 with TRBJ1-1; 7 bases are shared with TRBD1. The CDR3 runs to 12 residues. CDR1 is SQVTM and CDR2 is ANQGSEA in the germline V gene. Trimming at V came to 7 bases and at J to 6 bases, leaving 8 bases not matched to a gene. The CDR3 loop reads CSARQGRAEAFF. CDR3 nucleotide sequence: TGCAGCGCTCGACAGGGAAGGGCTGAAGCTTTCTTT. The whole variable domain, filled in from reference TRBV29-1 and TRBJ1-1, reads SAVISQKPSRDICQRGTSLTIQCQVDSQVTMMFWYRQQPGQSLTLIATANQGSEATYESGFVIDKFPISRPNLTFSTLTVSNMSPEDSSIYLCSARQGRAEAFFGQGTRLTVV.

CDR3 DNA sequence: TGTGCCACCAGTGACTCCCAGCGGGTCAGGGGCGGGGAGCTGTTTTTT. Encoded protein: CATSDSQRVRGGELFF. The gene calls are TRBV24-1 and TRBJ2-2; either TRBD1 or TRBD2 may supply D (6 bases each). Per the germline V gene, CDR1 is KGHDR and CDR2 is SFDVKD. V was clipped by 4 bases and J by 7 bases, with 18 bases between them. CDR3 length: 16 residues.

The genes are TRBV5-8 and TRBJ1-1; possibly TRBD1 for D (6 bases). This CDR3 comprises 14 residues. Trimming stripped 0 bases from V and 4 bases from J, with 10 bases between. CDR1 and CDR2 (germline): SGHTS, YDEGEE. Here the CDR3 reads CASSLAGAGTEAFF. Written as DNA, the CDR3 is TGTGCCAGCAGCTTGGCGGGGGCCGGCACTGAAGCTTTCTTT.

This clone is a singleton in its sample. This chain links TRBV28 with TRBJ1-4; D is ambiguous. Trimming removed 4 bases at V and 5 bases at J, with 5 bases between. The CDR3 consists of 12 residues. Germline V CDR1 and CDR2: MDHEN, SYDVKM. The CDR3 reads CASSSLNEKLFF. The CDR3, as DNA: TGTGCCAGCAGTTCACTGAATGAAAAACTGTTTTTT.

The chain carries TRBV19 and TRBJ1-4, with D unclear. Germline CDR1 is LNHDA and CDR2 is SQIVND (reference sequence). This CDR3 spans 14 amino acids. V gave up 6 bases and J gave up 2 bases, with 10 bases separating them. In DNA form, the CDR3 reads TGTGCCAGTAGATCGGGGAAGACTAATGAAAAACTGTTTTTT. Translated: CASRSGKTNEKLFF.

This clone was found a few times. The gene calls are TRBV18 and TRBJ1-6; D is unresolved. Trimming removed 3 bases at V and 10 bases at J, with 13 bases between. Germline V gives CDR1 KGHSH, CDR2 LQKENI. There are 14 residues in the CDR3. CDR3 sequence: CASSPEQRFSPLHF. CDR3 DNA: TGTGCCAGCTCACCGGAGCAGAGGTTCTCACCCCTCCACTTT. Full variable domain (rest looked up from reference TRBV18 and TRBJ1-6): NAGVMQNPRHLVRRRGQEARLRCSPMKGHSHVYWYRQLPEEGLKFMVYLQKENIIDESGMPKERFSAEFPKEGPSILRIQQVVRGDSAAYFCASSPEQRFSPLHFGNGTRLTVT.

The chain combines TRBV6-5 with TRBJ1-1; 9 bases are a match to TRBD1. CDR1 and CDR2 (germline): MNHEY, SVGAGI. Unmatched junction bases numbered 3, after V lost 0 bases and J lost 4 bases. There are 15 residues in the CDR3. In DNA, the CDR3 is TGTGCCAGCAGTTACTCGGGACAGGGTGCCACTGAAGCTTTCTTT. It is translated as CASSYSGQGATEAFF.